The 26 T cell receptor beta chains below were found in one sample sequenced in a study of CD8 T cells in ankylosing spondylitis. The study's findings and limits: Characteristic of ankylosing spondylitis blood, it appeared, was a TCR beta motif comprising roughly 8 highly homologous variants.

The antigens these receptors bind are not known. MiXCR was run by TCRdb on the 5' RACE reads, yielding one entry per CDR3 protein. The table shows a few hundred thousand distinct CDR3 sequences, with over 9.5% occurring only once. The sequenced sample consisted of blood, either unsorted or a sorted T cell fraction (not recorded which). The origin of the receptors is a male donor with ankylosing spondylitis.

The chain combines TRBV4-1 with TRBJ2-5; TRBD2 aligns across 8 bases. The V segment lost 8 bases and the J segment 4 bases; nucleotides outside the gene matches: 9. CDR1 is MGHRA, CDR2 YSYEKL, per germline. The CDR3 runs to 14 residues. CDR3 nucleotide sequence: TGCGCCAGCGGACCGGGGGGGAAACGAGAGACCCAGTACTTC. This sequence encodes CASGPGGKRETQYF.

This clonotype was observed a handful of times. The rearrangement joins TRBV29-1 to TRBJ1-1; 9 bases map to TRBD1. Germline CDR1 and CDR2: SQVTM and ANQGSEA. CDR3 size: 12 residues. The J segment lost 5 bases and the V segment lost 6 bases, leaving 4 bases of the junction unmatched. The DNA of the CDR3 is TGCAGCGTGCCGGGACAGGGAACTGAAGCTTTCTTT. Residues: CSVPGQGTEAFF.

On this clonotype itself: One junction end disagrees with the germline gene, perhaps due to a read error. J is TRBJ1-2 and V is TRBV13; D uncertain. This CDR3 spans 16 amino acids. In germline, CDR1 is PRHDT, CDR2 FYEKMQ (reference sequence). The CDR3: CASTLYRGPGGFGYTF. In DNA form, the CDR3 reads TGTGCCAGCACCTTATACCGGGGTCCTGGAGGTTTTGGCTACACCTTC.

CDR3 DNA sequence: TGCAGTGCTAGAGGGATGAACAATGAGCAGTTCTTC. It specifies CSARGMNNEQFF. The V gene is TRBV20-1, the J gene TRBJ2-1; D ambiguous. This CDR3 spans 12 amino acids. Trimming took 1 base from V and 5 from J, leaving 6 bases between them. The germline V gene encodes CDR1 DFQATT and CDR2 SNEGSKA (reference sequence).

The chain carries TRBV13 and TRBJ1-4; a possible D gene is TRBD1 (5 bases). Looked up from germline, CDR1 is PRHDT and CDR2 is FYEKMQ (reference sequence). This CDR3 has 15 residues. Trimming left V 4 bases short and J 10 bases short, with 19 bases between. This chain's CDR3 is CASSSWGQQGGKLFF. Here the CDR3 DNA reads TGTGCCAGCAGCTCATGGGGCCAACAAGGTGGAAAACTGTTTTTT.

This clonotype was observed a handful of times. This rearrangement joins TRBV5-1 to TRBJ2-1; TRBD2 agrees at 12 bases. Germline V gene lookup returns CDR1 SGHRS and CDR2 YFSETQ. V gave up 1 base and J gave up 6 bases; unmatched junction bases: 8. CDR3 length: 17 amino acids. CDR3 region: CASSLWPSGREVNEQFF. For the CDR3, the DNA is TGCGCCAGCAGCTTGTGGCCTAGCGGGAGGGAGGTCAATGAGCAGTTCTTC.

The table lists this clonotype with many counts. The chain is built from TRBV7-9 and TRBJ2-7; 16 nucleotides line up with TRBD2. J lost 2 bases, V lost 5 bases, and 9 bases had no gene match. Germline V CDR1 and CDR2: SEHNR, FQNEAQ (reference sequence). CDR3 size: 18 residues. CDR3 nucleotide sequence: TGTGCCAGCAGCATGGGACTAGCGGGAGGGCCCATTCCCTACGAGCAGTACGTC. It specifies CASSMGLAGGPIPYEQYV.

The chain employs TRBV24-1 and TRBJ2-3; 12 bases agree with TRBD2. The CDR3 contains 17 residues. The V and J ends lost 3 bases and 2 bases, in that order; junction bases with no gene match: 5. CDR1 and CDR2 from the germline V gene are KGHDR and SFDVKD. The CDR3 spells CATSDPGLAGITDTQYF. CDR3 nucleotides: TGTGCCACCAGTGATCCCGGACTAGCGGGGATCACAGATACGCAGTATTTT.

This clonotype has at least ten counts. The V and J genes are TRBV20-1 and TRBJ1-2, with D perhaps TRBD1 (6 bases). CDR3 length: 14 amino acids. Germline V gene lookup returns CDR1 DFQATT and CDR2 SNEGSKA (reference sequence). Trimming shortened V by 0 bases and J by 5 bases, and 13 bases separated the two germline ends. The CDR3 bases are TGCAGTGCTAGAGAAGGGGCAGGGGTTTATGGCTACACCTTC. Translated, it gives CSAREGAGVYGYTF.

This clonotype was observed many times. V usage is TRBV20-1 and J usage is TRBJ2-5, with D uncertain. V dropped 7 bases and J dropped 3 bases, with 9 bases sitting between them. The germline V gene encodes CDR1 DFQATT and CDR2 SNEGSKA (reference sequence). This CDR3 contains 11 residues. CDR3 protein: CSGLLEETQYF. CDR3 nucleotide sequence: TGCAGTGGACTGCTAGAAGAGACCCAGTACTTC.

This clonotype has only a few counts. V and J are TRBV7-8 and TRBJ2-5, with D maybe TRBD1 (6 bases). The CDR3 totals 16 residues. Trimming pared 5 bases from V and 4 bases from J, leaving 20 bases between. Per the germline V gene, CDR1 is SGHVS and CDR2 is FQNEAQ. The CDR3 DNA is TGTGCCAGCAGCCTCCAGCCCGGGACACACGGAGAGACCCAGTACTTC. It codes for CASSLQPGTHGETQYF. Full variable domain (rest looked up from reference TRBV7-8 and TRBJ2-5): GAGVSQSPRYKVAKRGQDVALRCDPISGHVSLFWYQQALGQGPEFLTYFQNEAQLDKSGLPSDRFFAERPEGSVSTLKIQRTQQEDSAVYLCASSLQPGTHGETQYFGPGTRLLVL.

In this sample, this clonotype turned up many times. The chain is built from TRBV18 and TRBJ2-1, with TRBD2 matching 7 bases. There are 14 residues in the CDR3. CDR1 and CDR2 (germline): KGHSH, LQKENI. With V trimmed by 8 bases and J by 3 bases, 7 bases remained unmatched. CDR3 sequence reads: CASSPRTSYNEQFF. In nucleotides, the CDR3 is TGTGCCAGCAGCCCCCGGACTAGCTACAATGAGCAGTTCTTC.

The chain joins TRBV12-3 or TRBV12-4 to TRBJ1-2, with no clear D. V gave up 4 bases and J gave up 5 bases, with 14 bases separating them. CDR3 length equals 14 residues. In DNA, the CDR3 is TGTGCCAGCAGTTCCCTTATGGGGTTATATGGCTACACCTTC. It is translated as CASSSLMGLYGYTF.

The chain uses TRBV27 and TRBJ1-2; no reliable D call. Germline V gene lookup returns CDR1 MNHEY and CDR2 SMNVEV (reference sequence). The CDR3 extends over 17 amino acids. V lost 5 bases, J lost 0 bases, and 19 bases lay in between. CDR3 protein: CASSPVVPIRPNYGYTF. CDR3 nucleotide sequence: TGTGCCAGCAGTCCGGTGGTTCCCATCCGACCTAACTATGGCTACACCTTC.

This clonotype has more than one count but fewer than ten. This chain uses TRBV15 with TRBJ1-1; D is undetermined. Per germline, CDR1 LNHNV and CDR2 YYDKDF (reference sequence). V dropped 0 bases and J dropped 13 bases, with 15 bases sitting between them. The CDR3 covers 13 residues. CDR3 DNA: TGTGCCACCAGCAGAGATTTGGAGGATTCGGATTTCTTT. This gives the protein CATSRDLEDSDFF. The full variable domain, rest sourced from reference TRBV15 and TRBJ1-1, is DAMVIQNPRYQVTQFGKPVTLSCSQTLNHNVMYWYQQKSSQAPKLLFHYYDKDFNNEADTPDNFQSRRPNTSFCFLDIRSPGLGDTAMYLCATSRDLEDSDFFGQGTRLTVV.

This clonotype was counted ten times or more. This chain connects TRBV12-3 or TRBV12-4 to TRBJ2-2; D possibly uses TRBD1 or TRBD2 (6 bases each). Trimming cost V 7 bases and J 0 bases, with 12 bases left between them. This CDR3 spans 15 amino acids. CDR3 sequence (DNA): TGTGCCAGCATCCTAGGGGGGTCGAACACCGGGGAGCTGTTTTTT. This translates into CASILGGSNTGELFF.

The chain uses TRBV12-3 or TRBV12-4 and TRBJ2-2, with D maybe TRBD1 (5 bases). This CDR3 is built from 18 residues. The CDR3 sequence is CTFSWASLGRVNTGELFF. As DNA, the CDR3 is TGTACCTTCAGTTGGGCGTCACTCGGCAGGGTGAACACCGGGGAGCTGTTTTTT.

V and J are TRBV11-1 and TRBJ2-7; D ambiguous. This CDR3 contains 13 residues. Trimming took off 5 bases at V and 0 bases at J, with 8 bases between the two ends. Germline V gene data show CDR1 as SGHAT and CDR2 as FQDESV (reference sequence). The CDR3 DNA follows: TGTGCCAGCAGCAACACAGTCTCCTACGAGCAGTACGTC. This codes for CASSNTVSYEQYV.

This clonotype was counted at least ten times. The V gene is TRBV5-1, the J gene TRBJ2-1; the match to TRBD2 covers 11 bases. This CDR3 comprises 15 residues. Germline V gives CDR1 SGHRS, CDR2 YFSETQ. After removal of 4 bases from V and 3 bases from J, the junction contained 3 bases not matched to a gene. CDR3 nucleotides: TGCGCCAGCAGCGGGGGGACTAGCGGCTACAATGAGCAGTTCTTC. Protein: CASSGGTSGYNEQFF.

This clonotype was seen repeatedly, ten times or more. This sequence joins TRBV5-1 and TRBJ2-2; D might be TRBD1 (6 bases). Germline CDR1 SGHRS, CDR2 YFSETQ. Between the trimmed V and J ends, which lost 6 bases and 3 bases, there was a span of 9 bases. The CDR3 has 13 residues. CDR3 residues: CASMTGDTGELFF. CDR3 coding DNA: TGCGCCAGCATGACAGGCGACACCGGGGAGCTGTTTTTT.

This clonotype appeared a single time. The V and J genes are TRBV24-1 and TRBJ2-2, with TRBD1 matching over 10 bases. With V trimmed by 1 base and J by 4 bases, 5 bases remained unmatched. Per the germline V gene, CDR1 is KGHDR and CDR2 is SFDVKD. The CDR3 extends over 17 amino acids. The CDR3 loop reads CATSDLRDRGGTGELFF. Written as DNA, the CDR3 is TGTGCCACCAGTGATTTAAGGGACAGGGGTGGCACCGGGGAGCTGTTTTTT.

CDR3 DNA: TGTGCCATCAGTGAAACCGACAGGGACTATGGCTACACCTTC. The encoded protein is CAISETDRDYGYTF. The chain combines TRBV10-3 with TRBJ1-2; 7 bases are a match to TRBD1. Trimming removed 3 bases from V and 3 bases from J; junction bases left unmatched: 4. The germline V gene has CDR1 ENHRY and CDR2 SYGVKD. The CDR3 covers 14 residues.

This clonotype has ten or more counts. This chain connects TRBV20-1 to TRBJ1-5, with 9 bases lining up with TRBD1. Germline-derived CDR1 and CDR2 are DFQATT and SNEGSKA (reference sequence). The CDR3 extends over 14 amino acids. J was trimmed by 8 bases and V by 6 bases; bases with no gene match: 11. The CDR3 is CSALPGTGNKPQHF. The CDR3 DNA reads TGCAGTGCGCTCCCCGGGACAGGGAACAAGCCCCAGCATTTT.

This clonotype came up a few times. The rearrangement uses TRBV6-4 and TRBJ2-3; D possibly corresponds to TRBD1 (5 bases). V lost 5 bases and J lost 2, with 11 bases in between. CDR1 and CDR2 (germline): MRHNA, SNTAGT. The length of the CDR3 is 14 residues. The CDR3 DNA is TGTGCCAGCAGTCCTGACAGTACCACAGATACGCAGTATTTT. It yields the protein CASSPDSTTDTQYF.

This sequence joins TRBV19 and TRBJ2-6; tentatively, D is TRBD1 (5 bases). The CDR3 is 17 amino acids. In germline, CDR1 is LNHDA, CDR2 SQIVND (reference sequence). V shed 3 bases and J shed 0 bases, with 12 bases lying between them. CDR3 region: CASSISTGRSGANVLTF. In nucleotides, the CDR3 is TGTGCCAGTAGTATCAGTACAGGCCGCTCTGGGGCCAACGTCCTGACTTTC.

The chain joins TRBV4-2 to TRBJ2-3; 7 bases agree with TRBD2. CDR1 LGHNA and CDR2 YNFKEQ come from the germline V gene. The CDR3 is 16 amino acids. V lost 0 bases, J lost 3 bases, and 6 bases stayed unmatched. CDR3 in DNA: TGTGCCAGCAGCCAAGATCAGGCGGGAGAAACAGATACGCAGTATTTT. It is translated as CASSQDQAGETDTQYF.